This T cell receptor (beta chain) was identified in a study of Graves' ophthalmopathy and Graves' hyperthyroidism. Orbital computed tomography, together with clinical symptoms, serum thyroxine, TRAb and thyroid ultrasound, was used for diagnosis. RNA served as the template for amplifying TCR beta CDR3 regions. The authors performed first-round RT-PCR with HTBI primers and then a second-round multiplex PCR. TCRdb processed the multiplex PCR reads anew with MiXCR; each CDR3 protein has one entry. The sample lists over a million distinct CDR3 sequences; 35% to 45% were seen once. Study-level points and caveats: Thyroid clonotypes that were expanded above 0.001 frequency mostly also appeared in blood.

This CDR3 comprises 12 residues. The germline V and J ends were trimmed by 4 bases and 2 bases, with 9 bases remaining between them. Germline CDR1 and CDR2: SQVTM and ANQGSEA. This clonotype was counted a few times. The antigen is not known. A much larger clone lies one base from this, so it may be a read error. Sequenced input: peripheral blood or thyroid tissue (not recorded which). The receptor comes from an adult man with Graves' hyperthyroidism. The rearrangement links TRBV29-1 to TRBJ2-7; D is unresolved. CDR3 loop: CSVGQHTYEQYF. CDR3 in DNA: TGCAGCGTTGGGCAACACACCTACGAGCAGTACTTC.